This section outlines one TCR beta chain sequence together with its context. Antigen unknown. The entry originates in a study of CD8 T cells in ankylosing spondylitis. The V and J ends lost 4 bases and 3 bases, in that order; junction bases with no gene match: 10. Germline V gene data show CDR1 as SGHRS and CDR2 as YFSETQ. There are 15 residues in the CDR3. TCRdb itself ran the 5' RACE reads through MiXCR, one entry per CDR3 protein. The table has about 840,000 distinct CDR3 sequences, around 11% seen once. Whole-study findings and limits: CD8+ disease-linked clones were present at relatively low frequencies in blood. There was reportedly significant enrichment of clones that were disease-linked in matched ankylosing spondylitis synovial fluid. Apparently characteristic of ankylosing spondylitis blood was a TCR beta motif (eight highly homologous variants).

The sample was blood, either unsorted or a sorted T cell fraction (not recorded which). The chain has TRBV5-1 and TRBJ2-7; 7 nucleotides agree with TRBD1. This receptor was taken from a male donor with ankylosing spondylitis. CDR3 protein: CASSPRQGIIYEQYF. CDR3 sequence (DNA): TGCGCCAGCAGCCCCCGACAGGGTATCATCTACGAGCAGTACTTC.